The following is a T cell receptor beta chain sequence with its context. This specimen comes from a study of cytomegalovirus exposure and HLA in healthy donors. Study details: Later, an analysis reported that the 130 or so validation repertoires had used the same platform as the approximately 660 first-cohort repertoires.

Measured with immunoSEQ multiplex PCR; TCRdb has only the in-frame clones, and not every one. The table includes under 200,000 clones, 91% detected once. CDR1 is MNHNS, CDR2 SASEGT, per germline. V dropped 5 bases and J dropped 9 bases, with 17 bases sitting between them. The CDR3 is made up of 14 amino acids. Sequencing used PBMCs. The source is a woman aged 18-29 years in good health and CMV-seropositive. The V call is TRBV6-1, the J call TRBJ2-1, with D maybe TRBD1 (6 bases). The CDR3 sequence: CASSSQGRGVEQFF. The CDR3 DNA sequence: TGTGCCAGCAGTTCACAGGGCCGTGGTGTTGAGCAGTTCTTC.